A single sample gave rise to the 3 T cell receptor beta chains below, sequenced in a study of T cell changes during pregnancy in multiple sclerosis (dated by TCRdb to the late 2010s). Library generation was performed with the immunoSEQ multiplex PCR assay. Held by TCRdb, this immuneACCESS table contains in-frame sequences only and omits some clones. Under half of the omission traces to an unresolved V gene where checked; the cause of the rest is unknown. A total of around 57,000 clones appear in this sample, around 89% of them only once. 0.85% to 0.95% of the sample lies in the top ten. This specimen was peripheral blood, taken in the first trimester of pregnancy. All receptors derive from a female donor in good health, enrolled as a control in a pregnancy study.

V is TRBV30 and J is TRBJ1-5, with D maybe TRBD1 (6 bases). The ends were cut back, 8 bases at V and 3 bases at J, with 11 bases in the middle. This CDR3 region has 12 residues. Germline CDR1 GTSNPN, CDR2 SVGIG (reference sequence). The CDR3 nucleotides are TGTGCCGAGGGGGAGTACAATCAGCCCCAGCATTTT. It specifies CAEGEYNQPQHF.

The chain's CDR3 is CASSPSTGSYTF. CDR3 nucleotide sequence: TGTGCCAGCAGCCCAAGCACCGGTAGCTACACCTTC. The V call is TRBV7-3, the J call TRBJ1-2; D not certain. The V end lost 5 bases, the J end lost 9 bases, and 13 bases lay between the germline ends. Per the germline V gene, CDR1 is SGHTA and CDR2 is FQGTGA. The CDR3 runs to 12 residues. Variable domain in full (rest from reference TRBV7-3 and TRBJ1-2): GAGVSQTPSNKVTEKGKYVELRCDPISGHTALYWYRQSLGQGPEFLIYFQGTGAADDSGLPNDRFFAVRPEGSVSTLKIQRTERGDSAVYLCASSPSTGSYTFGSGTRLTVV.

J is TRBJ1-3 and V is TRBV5-4; tentatively, D is TRBD1 (6 bases). Per germline, CDR1 SGHNT and CDR2 YYREEE (reference sequence). This CDR3 has 15 amino acids. With 4 bases removed from V and 0 bases from J, the gap between germline ends came to 11 bases. The DNA of the CDR3 is TGTGCCAGCAGCCCAGACAGGTCCTCTGGAAACACCATATATTTT. Protein sequence: CASSPDRSSGNTIYF.